The 21 T cell receptor beta chains below come from one sample, sequenced in a study of identical twins. TCRdb re-called the 5' RACE reads with MiXCR, one entry per CDR3 protein. The sample lists about 720,000 distinct CDR3 sequences, 15% to 20% occurring once. This sample was also put to use in a study of T cells expressing NK-cell markers.

Material for sequencing was PBMCs. The receptors derive from a woman aged 18-29 years in good health.

This clonotype has a handful of counts. This chain links TRBV2 with TRBJ1-1, with D possibly being TRBD1 (5 bases). This CDR3 has 13 amino acids. Trimming removed 7 bases from V and 1 base from J, with 10 bases in between. CDR1 and CDR2 from the germline V gene are SNHLY and FYNNEI. CDR3 loop: CASTGPGNTEAFF. The CDR3 DNA sequence: TGTGCCAGCACGGGACCGGGGAACACTGAAGCTTTCTTT.

This clonotype has just a few counts. This sequence joins TRBV20-1 and TRBJ2-3; 7 nucleotides match TRBD2. Germline CDR1 DFQATT, CDR2 SNEGSKA (reference sequence). The CDR3 runs 13 residues. V shed 7 bases, J shed 2 bases, and the junction held 6 bases outside the gene matches. The chain's CDR3 is CSVSGVSTDTQYF. The CDR3 DNA reads TGCAGTGTGAGCGGGGTCTCCACAGATACGCAGTATTTT.

This chain joins TRBV5-1 and TRBJ2-1; D remains unclear. The germline V gene encodes CDR1 SGHRS and CDR2 YFSETQ. This CDR3 region has 13 residues. Trimming removed 3 bases at V and 5 bases at J, with 9 bases between. The CDR3 DNA sequence: TGCGCCAGCAGCTACCACATAGACAATGAGCAGTTCTTC. As protein: CASSYHIDNEQFF. The full variable domain, in which reference TRBV5-1 and TRBJ2-1 provide the parts outside the CDR3, is KAGVTQTPRYLIKTRGQQVTLSCSPISGHRSVSWYQQTPGQGLQFLFEYFSETQRNKGNFPGRFSGRQFSNSRSEMNVSTLELGDSALYLCASSYHIDNEQFFGPGTRLTVL.

The chain links TRBV12-3 or TRBV12-4 to TRBJ1-1, with D possibly being TRBD1 (5 bases). The CDR3 sequence is 15 residues long. V lost 8 bases, J lost 3 bases, and 19 bases lay in between. The CDR3 region has the DNA TGTGCCAGCTGCGTAGTAGGGGATACTTACACTGAAGCTTTCTTT. Encoded protein: CASCVVGDTYTEAFF.

The rearrangement uses TRBV12-3 or TRBV12-4 and TRBJ1-1; D is undetermined. The ends were cut back, 5 bases at V and 11 bases at J, with 21 bases in the middle. The CDR3 runs 14 residues. The CDR3 here is CASSPHPHGIGAFF. In DNA form, the CDR3 reads TGTGCCAGCAGTCCCCACCCTCACGGGATCGGGGCTTTCTTT.

This clonotype was counted a few times. V gene TRBV5-1 combines with J gene TRBJ2-3; TRBD1 matches 9 bases. J gave up 2 bases and V 4 bases, and 5 bases lay outside the gene matches. CDR3 length: 15 residues. In germline, CDR1 is SGHRS, CDR2 YFSETQ. This CDR3 is CASSPGQGNTDTQYF. The DNA of the CDR3 is TGCGCCAGCAGCCCGGGACAGGGAAACACAGATACGCAGTATTTT.

This chain links TRBV5-5 with TRBJ2-7; TRBD2 is a possible D gene (5 bases). Trimming pared 5 bases from V and 6 bases from J, leaving 9 bases between. The CDR3 runs 11 residues. From germline, CDR1 is SGHKS and CDR2 YYEKEE (reference sequence). In nucleotides, the CDR3 is TGTGCCAGCAGATGGGAGTCCGAGCAGTACTTC. Protein: CASRWESEQYF.

This clonotype was seen a few times. The chain has TRBV15 and TRBJ2-7; D is uncertain. This CDR3 is 17 amino acids long. Trimming stripped 2 bases from V and 7 bases from J, with 24 bases between. The germline CDR1 and CDR2 sequences are LNHNV and YYDKDF (reference sequence). CDR3 coding DNA: TGTGCCACCAGCAGATTCAACCAGGCAGTCCCGGAGAGGGAGCAGTACTTC. Its protein is CATSRFNQAVPEREQYF.

Regarding this clonotype: One end of the junction is discordant with germline, which a read error may explain. The rearrangement joins TRBV29-1 to TRBJ1-1; unclear D gene. Germline V CDR1 and CDR2: SQVTM, ANQGSEA. This CDR3 spans 14 amino acids. CDR3 bases: TGCAGCGTTGAGGTAGGATCGTTGAATACTGAAGCTTTCTTT. This codes for CSVEVGSLNTEAFF.

The rearrangement uses TRBV5-1 and TRBJ2-1, with D hard to call. V lost 4 bases, J lost 4 bases, and 9 bases lay in between. Germline CDR1 reads SGHRS; CDR2 reads YFSETQ. The CDR3 loop spans 13 amino acids. This CDR3 reads CASSRQPYNEQFF. The CDR3 DNA sequence: TGCGCCAGCAGCAGGCAACCTTACAATGAGCAGTTCTTC.

The chain recombines TRBV12-3 or TRBV12-4 with TRBJ1-1; weak D call: TRBD1 (6 bases). This CDR3 has 14 residues. V lost 3 bases, J lost 1 base, and 9 bases lay in between. CDR3 loop: CASSFLQGNTEAFF. CDR3 nucleotide sequence: TGTGCCAGCAGTTTTCTACAGGGGAACACTGAAGCTTTCTTT.

The chain carries TRBV20-1 and TRBJ2-1; 14 nucleotides line up with TRBD2. The CDR3 spans 16 residues. CDR1 and CDR2 (germline): DFQATT, SNEGSKA (reference sequence). V lost 3 bases and J lost 4; bases outside the gene matches: 5. The CDR3 nucleotides are TGCAGTGCTAGGGGGACTAGCGGGGGACCATACAATGAGCAGTTCTTC. It translates to CSARGTSGGPYNEQFF.

This rearrangement joins TRBV10-2 to TRBJ1-6; D gene unclear. The V end lost 7 bases, the J end lost 9 bases, and 16 bases lay between the germline ends. The CDR3 covers 14 residues. Germline V gives CDR1 WSHSY, CDR2 SAAADI. The CDR3 loop reads CASTDTVDSSPLHF. The CDR3 nucleotides are TGCGCCAGCACAGACACTGTCGATTCTTCACCCCTCCACTTT.

The rearrangement joins TRBV4-2 to TRBJ2-1, with D perhaps TRBD2 (5 bases). The CDR3 runs to 16 residues. V shed 0 bases and J shed 0 bases, with 9 bases lying between them. Germline V CDR1 and CDR2: LGHNA, YNFKEQ. The CDR3 protein is CASSQDLASSYNEQFF. In DNA form, the CDR3 reads TGTGCCAGCAGCCAAGATTTAGCGAGCTCCTACAATGAGCAGTTCTTC.

This clonotype was recorded a few times. The chain uses TRBV5-1 and TRBJ2-5; TRBD2 matches 8 bases. The V and J ends lost 6 bases and 5 bases, in that order; junction bases with no gene match: 12. CDR1 SGHRS and CDR2 YFSETQ come from the germline V gene. The CDR3 has 15 residues. CDR3 region: CASKLLGGAGETQYF. In DNA, the CDR3 is TGCGCCAGCAAGTTACTCGGGGGGGCCGGGGAGACCCAGTACTTC.

This clonotype appeared many times. The V and J genes are TRBV12-3 or TRBV12-4 and TRBJ2-1; the D gene could be TRBD1 or TRBD2 (6 bases each). The CDR3 has 15 residues. With 3 bases removed from V and 6 bases from J, the gap between germline ends came to 15 bases. For the CDR3, the DNA is TGTGCCAGCAGTTTTAGAGGGGGGACGGCCAATGAGCAGTTCTTC. It specifies CASSFRGGTANEQFF.

The chain has TRBV6-1 and TRBJ2-1; possible D gene TRBD2, 6 bases. V lost 9 bases, J lost 0 bases, and 18 bases lay in between. Germline V gene data show CDR1 as MNHNS and CDR2 as SASEGT. The CDR3 extends over 16 amino acids. CDR3 residues: CASGFFGGGSYNEQFF. DNA of the CDR3: TGTGCCAGTGGGTTTTTTGGGGGAGGCTCCTACAATGAGCAGTTCTTC.

The V and J genes are TRBV5-1 and TRBJ2-1; 14 positions agree with TRBD2. The CDR3 extends over 17 amino acids. Germline CDR1 SGHRS, CDR2 YFSETQ. V lost 0 bases and J lost 5; bases outside the gene matches: 4. In DNA, the CDR3 is TGCGCCAGCAGCTTGGGCGGGACTAGCGGGAGCCACAATGAGCAGTTCTTC. Translation: CASSLGGTSGSHNEQFF.

The chain links TRBV7-9 to TRBJ2-2; a possible D gene is TRBD1 (6 bases). Germline V CDR1 and CDR2: SEHNR, FQNEAQ (reference sequence). The CDR3 loop spans 16 amino acids. Trimming left V 6 bases short and J 0 bases short, with 14 bases between. The CDR3 loop is CASSSGAIANTGELFF. The CDR3 DNA is TGTGCCAGCAGTTCAGGGGCGATTGCGAACACCGGGGAGCTGTTTTTT. Supplemented by reference TRBV7-9 and TRBJ2-2, the full variable domain reads DTGVSQNPRHKITKRGQNVTFRCDPISEHNRLYWYRQTLGQGPEFLTYFQNEAQLEKSRLLSDRFSAERPKGSFSTLEIQRTEQGDSAMYLCASSSGAIANTGELFFGEGSRLTVL.

The V call is TRBV10-3, the J call TRBJ2-7; 10 bases are shared with TRBD2. J was trimmed by 3 bases and V by 5 bases; bases with no gene match: 4. The germline gives CDR1 ENHRY, CDR2 SYGVKD. The CDR3 length is 14 residues. CDR3 coding DNA: TGTGCCATCAGTAGGACTAGCGGATTCTACGAGCAGTACTTC. This encodes CAISRTSGFYEQYF.

In its sample, this clonotype was seen a few times. The V call is TRBV5-1, the J call TRBJ2-1; D gene unclear. CDR1 SGHRS and CDR2 YFSETQ come from the germline V gene. Trimming left V 0 bases short and J 5 bases short, with 9 bases between. CDR3 length: 14 amino acids. CDR3 nucleotides: TGCGCCAGCAGCTTGGGTGCCCTAAACAATGAGCAGTTCTTC. Translating it yields CASSLGALNNEQFF.